These 24 T cell receptor beta chains were sequenced from one sample in a study of blood T cell repertoires in COVID-19. Assay used: immunoSEQ multiplex PCR; TCRdb lists only in-frame clones, some missing. The sample has 250,000 to 400,000 clones; around 85% are singletons. Specimen: PBMCs or T cells enriched from blood (not recorded which). These receptors were taken from a woman in her thirties who had been exposed to COVID-19.

The sample holds a few counts of this clone. The rearrangement joins TRBV6-1 to TRBJ2-2, with 9 nucleotides matching TRBD1. The germline V gene has CDR1 MNHNS and CDR2 SASEGT. The CDR3 loop spans 18 amino acids. V lost 2 bases to trimming and J lost 8 bases; unmatched junction nucleotides: 15. The CDR3 protein is CASSEQFWFGTGLGELFF. The CDR3 DNA reads TGTGCCAGCAGTGAACAATTCTGGTTCGGGACAGGGTTAGGGGAGCTGTTTTTT.

The V gene is TRBV18, the J gene TRBJ1-4; D is uncertain. The length of the CDR3 is 13 residues. Deletions cut 3 bases from V and 10 bases from J, with 12 bases between. Germline V lookup: CDR1 KGHSH, CDR2 LQKENI. The CDR3 is CASSPDNEGKLFF. CDR3 sequence (DNA): TGTGCCAGCTCACCCGACAACGAAGGAAAACTGTTTTTT. Based on the CDR3 plus reference TRBV18 and TRBJ1-4, the full variable domain is NAGVMQNPRHLVRRRGQEARLRCSPMKGHSHVYWYRQLPEEGLKFMVYLQKENIIDESGMPKERFSAEFPKEGPSILRIQQVVRGDSAAYFCASSPDNEGKLFFGSGTQLSVL.

This sequence joins TRBV6-5 and TRBJ1-4; 8 positions match TRBD1. Germline V gene data show CDR1 as MNHEY and CDR2 as SVGAGI. This CDR3 contains 13 residues. V gave up 11 bases and J gave up 3 bases; unmatched junction bases: 5. The CDR3 DNA is TGTGCCGGCGCAGGGGGCCCTAATGAAAAACTGTTTTTT. This translates into CAGAGGPNEKLFF.

The J gene is TRBJ2-7, the V gene TRBV30; 9 nucleotides align to TRBD2. V lost 5 bases, J lost 0 bases, and 26 bases stayed unmatched. The germline gives CDR1 GTSNPN, CDR2 SVGIG (reference sequence). The CDR3 length is 21 residues. The CDR3 nucleotides are TGTGCCTGGGGACGTTCGACTAGCGGCAATTACCCGTTACTATCCTCCTACGAGCAGTACTTC. This sequence encodes CAWGRSTSGNYPLLSSYEQYF.

V usage is TRBV6-5 and J usage is TRBJ1-5, with no clear D. CDR1 is MNHEY and CDR2 is SVGAGI in the germline V gene. V was cut by 0 bases and J by 7 bases, with 10 bases left in between. The CDR3 length is 14 residues. The chain's CDR3 is CASSYSSGRQPQHF. For the CDR3, the DNA is TGTGCCAGCAGTTACTCGTCCGGGAGGCAGCCCCAGCATTTT.

The rearrangement joins TRBV29-1 to TRBJ1-2; 10 nucleotides line up with TRBD1. There are 12 residues in the CDR3. Trimming cost V 7 bases and J 9 bases; bases outside gene matches: 8. Germline V CDR1 and CDR2: SQVTM, ANQGSEA. The CDR3 loop is CSAETGGKSYTF. As DNA, the CDR3 is TGCAGCGCCGAGACAGGGGGCAAGAGCTACACCTTC.

V gene TRBV5-1 combines with J gene TRBJ1-1; 9 nucleotides match TRBD1. There are 13 residues in the CDR3. V gave up 7 bases and J gave up 6 bases; unmatched junction bases: 7. CDR1 and CDR2 (germline): SGHRS, YFSETQ. As DNA, the CDR3 is TGCGCCAGCTCTACAGGGGGCGTTGCTGAAGCTTTCTTT. It encodes CASSTGGVAEAFF.

This chain joins TRBV19 and TRBJ2-7, with 8 bases matching TRBD1. The CDR3 runs 14 residues. V lost 1 base and J lost 7; bases outside the gene matches: 6. Germline lookup yields CDR1 LNHDA and CDR2 SQIVND (reference sequence). The CDR3 here is CASSIGRTGREQYF. CDR3 nucleotides: TGTGCCAGTAGTATAGGCCGGACAGGGAGGGAGCAGTACTTC.

The chain links TRBV7-2 to TRBJ2-3; D perhaps matches TRBD2 (7 bases). This CDR3 has 15 amino acids. From germline, CDR1 is SGHTA and CDR2 FQGNSA. V was trimmed by 6 bases and J by 5 bases, leaving 18 bases between them. The CDR3 DNA reads TGTGCCAGCAGTCCGAGACGGGGGGCGGGAGATACGCAGTATTTT. It encodes CASSPRRGAGDTQYF.

The rearrangement joins TRBV14 to TRBJ2-5; D gene uncertain. V gave up 0 bases and J gave up 7 bases, with 12 bases separating them. This CDR3 spans 14 amino acids. In germline, CDR1 is SGHDN, CDR2 FVKESK. CDR3 in DNA: TGTGCCAGCAGCCAAGATGTGACCCCAGGGACCCAGTACTTC. Translation: CASSQDVTPGTQYF.

V is TRBV7-3 and J is TRBJ2-4, with a tentative D call TRBD1 (6 bases). The CDR3 length is 14 residues. V lost 5 bases and J 7 bases, leaving 15 bases between the germline ends. Per germline, CDR1 SGHTA and CDR2 FQGTGA. The CDR3: CASSQTGSGNIQYF. The CDR3 region has the DNA TGTGCCAGCAGCCAAACAGGGTCGGGGAACATTCAGTACTTC.

This clone was observed a single time. This chain joins TRBV6-5 and TRBJ1-4; 9 nucleotides match TRBD1. Germline-derived CDR1 and CDR2 are MNHEY and SVGAGI. CDR3 length: 13 residues. V was pared by 6 bases and J by 8 bases, with 4 bases of the junction left unmatched. As DNA, the CDR3 is TGTGCCAGCAGAAAGGGACAGGGAGAAAAACTGTTTTTT. It translates to CASRKGQGEKLFF.

The genes are TRBV5-1 and TRBJ2-3; 8 nucleotides agree with TRBD2. J was trimmed by 0 bases and V by 2 bases; bases with no gene match: 8. This CDR3 is built from 17 residues. Germline lookup yields CDR1 SGHRS and CDR2 YFSETQ. CDR3 amino acids: CASSFFSSSGSTDTQYF. CDR3 in DNA: TGCGCCAGCAGCTTTTTTTCCTCTAGCGGGAGCACAGATACGCAGTATTTT.

This chain uses TRBV10-1 with TRBJ1-1, with D tentatively TRBD1 (5 bases). Germline V gene data show CDR1 as WNHNN and CDR2 as SYGVQD (reference sequence). This CDR3 comprises 14 residues. V lost 7 bases, J lost 5 bases, and 17 bases lay in between. Here the CDR3 DNA reads TGCGCCAGCACCAAGGACACCTTCGGAACTGAAGCTTTCTTT. Translated, it gives CASTKDTFGTEAFF.

The J gene is TRBJ1-2, the V gene TRBV5-1; D not certain. The CDR3 sequence is 15 residues long. CDR1 is SGHRS and CDR2 is YFSETQ in the germline V gene. V lost 1 base, J lost 0 bases, and 10 bases lay in between. The CDR3 nucleotides read TGCGCCAGCAGCTTGAGTGGCCATTCTAACTATGGCTACACCTTC. This encodes CASSLSGHSNYGYTF.

V gene TRBV30 combines with J gene TRBJ2-1; 9 nucleotides line up with TRBD2. V was pared by 4 bases and J by 10 bases, with 5 bases of the junction left unmatched. The CDR3 covers 12 residues. Germline values: CDR1 GTSNPN, CDR2 SVGIG (reference sequence). The CDR3 sequence: CAWKLAGVEQFF. CDR3 sequence (DNA): TGTGCCTGGAAACTAGCGGGTGTCGAGCAGTTCTTC.

This sequence joins TRBV28 and TRBJ2-4, with TRBD1 matching over 9 bases. This CDR3 comprises 14 residues. J was trimmed by 5 bases and V by 7 bases; bases with no gene match: 6. The germline V gene encodes CDR1 MDHEN and CDR2 SYDVKM. CDR3 bases: TGTGCCAGCACGACAGGGGACAGGGAAAACATTCAGTACTTC. Encoded protein: CASTTGDRENIQYF.

This clone was detected only once. The chain joins TRBV11-2 to TRBJ2-6; 10 bases match TRBD1. The CDR3 is 17 residues long. V dropped 5 bases and J dropped 4; count of bases not matched to a gene: 8. Germline-derived CDR1 and CDR2 are SGHAT and FQNNGV. The CDR3 coding sequence is TGTGCCAGCAGCAACCCCGGGACAGGGGCCGGGGCCAACGTCCTGACTTTC. Translation: CASSNPGTGAGANVLTF.

The chain combines TRBV7-2 with TRBJ2-4; 8 positions agree with TRBD1. Trimming at V came to 4 bases and at J to 4 bases, leaving 12 bases not matched to a gene. The CDR3 length is 17 residues. The germline CDR1 and CDR2 sequences are SGHTA and FQGNSA. DNA for the CDR3: TGTGCCAGCAGCTACTACGGGGCAGGGGGCGCGAAAAACATTCAGTACTTC. Protein product: CASSYYGAGGAKNIQYF.

V and J are TRBV5-1 and TRBJ2-3; TRBD1 might be the D (5 bases). The ends were cut back, 3 bases at V and 4 bases at J, with 12 bases in the middle. The germline CDR1 and CDR2 sequences are SGHRS and YFSETQ. The CDR3 totals 14 residues. CDR3 region: CASSSTQGADTQYF. CDR3 sequence (DNA): TGCGCCAGCAGCTCGACGCAGGGTGCAGATACGCAGTATTTT.

This chain uses TRBV4-1 with TRBJ2-5; 13 bases agree with TRBD2. CDR1 is MGHRA and CDR2 is YSYEKL in the germline V gene. The CDR3 runs 16 residues. Germline trimming cut 3 bases from V and 7 bases from J; bases unmatched to any gene: 8. The CDR3 loop is CASSHLGLAGELTQYF. CDR3 nucleotide sequence: TGCGCCAGCAGCCACCTTGGACTAGCGGGAGAACTGACCCAGTACTTC.

The gene calls are TRBV7-3 and TRBJ2-5, with D unclear. V dropped 1 base and J dropped 5 bases, with 5 bases sitting between them. Per the germline V gene, CDR1 is SGHTA and CDR2 is FQGTGA. CDR3 length: 12 residues. DNA for the CDR3: TGTGCCAGCAGCTTAATCGGGGAGACCCAGTACTTC. This codes for CASSLIGETQYF.

The chain links TRBV18 to TRBJ2-7; possible D gene TRBD1, 6 bases. Trimming stripped 2 bases from V and 4 bases from J, with 9 bases between. Germline V lookup: CDR1 KGHSH, CDR2 LQKENI. The CDR3 covers 13 residues. DNA of the CDR3: TGTGCCAGCTCACCAAGGACAGATTACGAGCAGTACTTC. This sequence encodes CASSPRTDYEQYF.

The rearrangement uses TRBV5-5 and TRBJ1-1; D unresolved. The V end was cut by 0 bases, the J end by 7 bases, with 10 bases between. CDR1 and CDR2 from the germline V gene are SGHKS and YYEKEE (reference sequence). CDR3 size: 13 residues. CDR3 nucleotide sequence: TGTGCCAGCAGCTTGGTTAGCGGGGATGAAGCTTTCTTT. It yields the protein CASSLVSGDEAFF.